These 26 T cell receptor beta chains came from one sample sequenced in a study of blood T cell repertoires in COVID-19. Produced via immunoSEQ multiplex PCR; TCRdb's table is partial and in-frame only. The sample has about 300,000 clones; roughly 88% are singletons. Material for sequencing was peripheral blood. The receptors originated from a woman aged 25-40 years with COVID-19, enrolled during active disease.

The V call is TRBV19, the J call TRBJ2-3; 8 positions agree with TRBD1. The CDR3 runs 15 residues. V trimming: 4 bases; J trimming: 4 bases; junction bases outside the gene matches: 7. Germline V gene data show CDR1 as LNHDA and CDR2 as SQIVND (reference sequence). CDR3 DNA: TGTGCCAGTAGTAGGACAGGGAGTAGTGCAGATACGCAGTATTTT. Its protein product is CASSRTGSSADTQYF.

The rearrangement links TRBV7-9 to TRBJ2-3; maybe TRBD1 (5 bases). This CDR3 is 15 amino acids long. Trimming left V 3 bases short and J 1 base short, with 11 bases between. Germline V gene sequence: CDR1 SEHNR, CDR2 FQNEAQ (reference sequence). CDR3 region: CASSFPPTGTDTQYF. DNA for the CDR3: TGTGCCAGCAGCTTCCCACCGACAGGCACAGATACGCAGTATTTT.

J is TRBJ1-1 and V is TRBV2, with 7 bases matching TRBD1. Germline CDR1 reads SNHLY; CDR2 reads FYNNEI. The CDR3 is 14 amino acids. The J segment lost 0 bases and the V segment lost 6 bases, leaving 4 bases of the junction unmatched. The CDR3 region is CASSDRAMNTEAFF. The CDR3 nucleotides read TGTGCCAGCAGCGACAGGGCAATGAACACTGAAGCTTTCTTT.

V and J are TRBV13 and TRBJ1-1; 9 bases agree with TRBD1. Germline V gene lookup returns CDR1 PRHDT and CDR2 FYEKMQ (reference sequence). The CDR3 consists of 17 residues. J was trimmed by 6 bases and V by 6 bases; bases with no gene match: 17. This CDR3 reads CASRATDRGRRVAEAFF. The CDR3 DNA sequence: TGTGCCAGCAGAGCAACGGACAGGGGAAGGCGGGTGGCTGAAGCTTTCTTT.

V gene TRBV20-1 combines with J gene TRBJ2-7, with a weak D call TRBD1 (6 bases). Germline V gene lookup returns CDR1 DFQATT and CDR2 SNEGSKA (reference sequence). CDR3 length: 11 amino acids. Trimming shortened V by 6 bases and J by 2 bases, and 8 bases separated the two germline ends. CDR3 nucleotides: TGCAGTGCCAGGACAGCCTACGAGCAGTACTTC. As protein: CSARTAYEQYF.

This sequence joins TRBV7-3 and TRBJ1-1; 11 bases are shared with TRBD1. The CDR3 runs 15 residues. CDR1 is SGHTA, CDR2 FQGTGA, per germline. Losses at the gene ends were 6 bases for V and 6 bases for J; bases not matched to a gene: 9. CDR3 protein: CASRSGQGVLAEAFF. The CDR3 coding sequence is TGTGCCAGCAGATCGGGACAGGGGGTTTTGGCTGAAGCTTTCTTT.

V usage is TRBV11-2 and J usage is TRBJ1-5; 7 nucleotides line up with TRBD1. Germline CDR1 SGHAT, CDR2 FQNNGV. The V gene end was trimmed by 3 bases and the J gene end by 16 bases; junction bases not matched to a gene: 12. The CDR3 has 13 residues. Here the CDR3 reads CASSFTDSDRVHF. The CDR3 DNA reads TGTGCCAGCAGCTTCACAGACTCTGACAGGGTACATTTT.

This chain links TRBV6-5 with TRBJ1-5; D ambiguous. The CDR3 totals 12 residues. The V end was cut by 5 bases, the J end by 3 bases, with 5 bases between. CDR1 MNHEY and CDR2 SVGAGI come from the germline V gene. CDR3 region: CASSNLNQPQHF. As DNA, the CDR3 is TGTGCCAGCAGTAATCTCAATCAGCCCCAGCATTTT.

This chain uses TRBV9 with TRBJ1-2; D perhaps matches TRBD1 (6 bases). The germline V and J ends were trimmed by 0 bases and 8 bases, with 11 bases remaining between them. The CDR3 has 13 residues. CDR1 and CDR2 from the germline V gene are SGDLS and YYNGEE. CDR3 in amino acids: CASSVEGVRGYTF. The CDR3 DNA is TGTGCCAGCAGCGTAGAGGGGGTTCGAGGCTACACCTTC.

This clone has just a few counts. This sequence joins TRBV5-1 and TRBJ1-3; D is unresolved. The CDR3 sequence is 14 residues long. V was cut by 10 bases and J by 0 bases, with 14 bases left in between. Germline V CDR1 and CDR2: SGHRS, YFSETQ. This CDR3 reads CACRKESSGNTIYF. DNA of the CDR3: TGCGCCTGCCGGAAGGAGAGCTCTGGAAACACCATATATTTT.

The chain recombines TRBV19 with TRBJ2-7; D is unclear. The V end was cut by 5 bases, the J end by 5 bases, with 13 bases between. The germline V gene encodes CDR1 LNHDA and CDR2 SQIVND (reference sequence). The CDR3 has 13 residues. CDR3: CASSPRRGNEQYF. The CDR3 coding sequence is TGTGCCAGTAGTCCCCGGCGAGGTAACGAGCAGTACTTC. Variable domain in full (rest from reference TRBV19 and TRBJ2-7): DGGITQSPKYLFRKEGQNVTLSCEQNLNHDAMYWYRQDPGQGLRLIYYSQIVNDFQKGDIAEGYSVSREKKESFPLTVTSAQKNPTAFYLCASSPRRGNEQYFGPGTRLTVT.

This clone was detected once. The chain links TRBV7-2 to TRBJ1-1, with TRBD1 matching over 11 bases. CDR3 length: 17 residues. Unmatched junction bases numbered 8, after V lost 5 bases and J lost 0 bases. Germline V CDR1 and CDR2: SGHTA, FQGNSA. CDR3 sequence: CASSAWDRGRLNTEAFF. Here the CDR3 DNA reads TGTGCCAGCAGCGCCTGGGACAGGGGGAGATTGAACACTGAAGCTTTCTTT.

This rearrangement joins TRBV29-1 to TRBJ1-1, with D perhaps matching TRBD1 (6 bases). CDR1 is SQVTM, CDR2 ANQGSEA, per germline. Trimming took off 3 bases at V and 9 bases at J, with 11 bases between the two ends. The CDR3 length is 11 residues. The CDR3 DNA follows: TGCAGCGTTGATTCAACAGGGAAAGCTTTCTTT. Translated, it gives CSVDSTGKAFF. Variable domain in full (rest from reference TRBV29-1 and TRBJ1-1): SAVISQKPSRDICQRGTSLTIQCQVDSQVTMMFWYRQQPGQSLTLIATANQGSEATYESGFVIDKFPISRPNLTFSTLTVSNMSPEDSSIYLCSVDSTGKAFFGQGTRLTVV.

This rearrangement joins TRBV6-2 or TRBV6-3 to TRBJ2-7, with 13 bases that match TRBD2. The CDR3 has 15 amino acids. V lost 4 bases and J lost 6; bases outside the gene matches: 6. Germline CDR1 is MNHEY and CDR2 is SVGEGT. The DNA for the CDR3 is TGTGCCAGCAGTTCCTCGGGACTAGCGGGGATCGAGCAGTACTTC. It codes for CASSSSGLAGIEQYF.

V and J are TRBV7-3 and TRBJ1-3; 10 nucleotides line up with TRBD1. With V trimmed by 2 bases and J by 2 bases, 9 bases remained unmatched. Per the germline V gene, CDR1 is SGHTA and CDR2 is FQGTGA. The CDR3 spans 18 residues. The CDR3 DNA reads TGTGCCAGCAGCTTAGCCTTCCGACAGGGGGCGGCTGGAAACACCATATATTTT. Translating gives CASSLAFRQGAAGNTIYF.

The chain couples TRBV7-8 to TRBJ1-5, with D possibly TRBD1 on 6 matching bases. The germline CDR1 and CDR2 sequences are SGHVS and FQNEAQ. The CDR3 sequence is 15 residues long. V was clipped by 2 bases and J by 3 bases, with 11 bases between them. Here the CDR3 DNA reads TGTGCCAGCAGCTTATTAGGGGGTCTCAATCAGCCCCAGCATTTT. Its protein product is CASSLLGGLNQPQHF.

The DNA of the CDR3 is TGCGCCAGCAAAGTACAGGGGAACACTAACTATGGCTACACCTTC. It translates to CASKVQGNTNYGYTF. The rearrangement links TRBV5-1 to TRBJ1-2, with 7 bases aligning to TRBD1. CDR3 size: 15 residues. J gave up 0 bases and V 6 bases, and 8 bases lay outside the gene matches. CDR1 and CDR2 (germline): SGHRS, YFSETQ.

The genes are TRBV7-8 and TRBJ1-2, with D possibly being TRBD1 (5 bases). With 6 bases removed from V and 6 bases from J, the gap between germline ends came to 20 bases. There are 15 residues in the CDR3. The germline V gene has CDR1 SGHVS and CDR2 FQNEAQ. CDR3: CASRHQPGEGDGYTF. CDR3 DNA sequence: TGTGCCAGCAGACACCAGCCGGGGGAGGGTGATGGCTACACCTTC. Using reference TRBV7-8 and TRBJ1-2 for the parts outside the CDR3, the full variable domain is GAGVSQSPRYKVAKRGQDVALRCDPISGHVSLFWYQQALGQGPEFLTYFQNEAQLDKSGLPSDRFFAERPEGSVSTLKIQRTQQEDSAVYLCASRHQPGEGDGYTFGSGTRLTVV.

The gene calls are TRBV7-2 and TRBJ2-3, with D possibly TRBD2 on 6 matching bases. With 1 base removed from V and 4 bases from J, the gap between germline ends came to 12 bases. The germline CDR1 and CDR2 sequences are SGHTA and FQGNSA. The CDR3 has 15 amino acids. CDR3 DNA: TGTGCCAGCAGCTTAGATGGAGGGGCAGCAGATACGCAGTATTTT. Translated: CASSLDGGAADTQYF.

The rearrangement links TRBV7-9 to TRBJ2-3; D uncertain. The CDR3 length is 13 residues. CDR1 and CDR2 (germline): SEHNR, FQNEAQ (reference sequence). The ends were cut back, 2 bases at V and 2 bases at J, with 5 bases in the middle. CDR3 sequence reads: CASSLPSTDTQYF. The CDR3 nucleotides are TGTGCCAGCAGCTTACCGTCCACAGATACGCAGTATTTT.

The J gene is TRBJ1-2, the V gene TRBV28, with 7 bases matching TRBD1. V lost 5 bases and J lost 2; bases outside the gene matches: 5. CDR1 is MDHEN, CDR2 SYDVKM, per germline. The CDR3 is 14 amino acids. The CDR3 DNA sequence: TGTGCCAGCAGTCTAACACAGGGGAACTATGGCTACACCTTC. This translates into CASSLTQGNYGYTF.

To note about this clone: The sample contains more than one DNA sequence encoding this CDR3. The chain couples TRBV5-1 to TRBJ1-4; D not resolved. CDR3 size: 15 residues. The germline V gene encodes CDR1 SGHRS and CDR2 YFSETQ. V gave up 0 bases and J gave up 0 bases, with 6 bases separating them. The chain's CDR3 is CASSLGSATNEKLFF. In DNA form, the CDR3 reads TGCGCCAGCAGCTTGGGCAGCGCAACTAATGAAAAACTGTTTTTT.

The chain joins TRBV10-3 to TRBJ2-4, with TRBD1 matching over 8 bases. V shed 3 bases and J 6 bases; nucleotides not matched to a gene: 7. The CDR3 consists of 15 residues. Germline V gene data show CDR1 as ENHRY and CDR2 as SYGVKD. The CDR3 region has the DNA TGTGCCATCAGTGAAGAGACAGGGGTGGGAAACATTCAGTACTTC. Its protein is CAISEETGVGNIQYF.

This sequence joins TRBV5-4 and TRBJ2-1; 9 nucleotides match TRBD2. Trimming cost V 4 bases and J 5 bases; bases outside gene matches: 4. The CDR3 sequence is 14 residues long. CDR1 and CDR2 (germline): SGHNT, YYREEE (reference sequence). CDR3 sequence reads: CASSEGLADNEQFF. CDR3 DNA sequence: TGTGCCAGCAGCGAGGGACTAGCTGACAATGAGCAGTTCTTC.

This clone has only a few counts. This chain uses TRBV14 with TRBJ1-2; 8 bases line up with TRBD1. The CDR3 runs to 18 residues. Germline-derived CDR1 and CDR2 are SGHDN and FVKESK. Trimming took 5 bases from V and 7 from J; bases not matched to a gene: 21. The CDR3 nucleotides are TGTGCCAGCAGCGAAGCTAGACGACAGGGGCCCCAGGAAGCTGGCTACACCTTC. It is translated as CASSEARRQGPQEAGYTF.

The CDR3 nucleotides are TGTGCCAGCAGTTTTTCAGGGTCTAGGACTGAAGCTTTCTTT. Translating gives CASSFSGSRTEAFF. The chain is built from TRBV27 and TRBJ1-1; D might be TRBD1 (5 bases). The V gene's germline CDR1 is MNHEY and CDR2 SMNVEV (reference sequence). V was clipped by 3 bases and J by 5 bases, with 13 bases between them. The CDR3 extends over 14 amino acids.